The clone carrying this T cell receptor beta chain was found many times. No antigen is known for it. These data are taken from a study of identical twins. Everyone who donated was a healthy Caucasian. Whole-study results and caveats: Fewer insertions characterized abundant cord blood beta clonotypes, whereas memory repertoires showed none. Shared out-of-frame alpha sequences (those common to twins) showed excess low generation probability.

TCRdb processed the 5' RACE reads anew with MiXCR; each CDR3 protein has one entry. The sample lists under 300,000 distinct CDR3 sequences, about 8.5% occurring once. The CDR3 is made up of 14 amino acids. V was trimmed by 3 bases and J by 0 bases, leaving 6 bases between them. The sample was also linked to a second study, of yellow fever vaccine responses in identical twins.

The clonotype comes from a woman younger than 30 in good health. Sequencing used CD8+ T cells sorted from blood. The V gene is TRBV12-3 or TRBV12-4, the J gene TRBJ2-1, with D unresolved. The CDR3 reads CASSFRSSYNEQFF. The CDR3 DNA reads TGTGCCAGCAGTTTCAGGAGCTCCTACAATGAGCAGTTCTTC.